These 13 T cell receptor beta chains originate from one sample sequenced in a study of blood T cells in healthy people across ages. Together with a sample-barcoded 5' primer, a J-beta primer mix was included in a second PCR lasting about 7 to 12 cycles. MiXCR was run by TCRdb on the 5' RACE reads, yielding one entry per CDR3 protein. The table has fewer than 2,000,000 distinct CDR3 sequences, approximately 39% seen once. The sequenced material came from blood. All receptors derive from a human donor in good health.

V usage is TRBV4-3 and J usage is TRBJ2-1; D not certain. Trimming took 4 bases from V and 6 from J, leaving 16 bases between them. The CDR3 has 15 amino acids. Germline V CDR1 and CDR2: LGHNA, YSLEER. The CDR3 reads CASSPGLGRGNEQFF. As DNA, the CDR3 is TGCGCCAGCAGCCCAGGCTTAGGCCGCGGCAATGAGCAGTTCTTC.

This clonotype was counted a few times. V gene TRBV7-2 combines with J gene TRBJ1-2; D not certain. Germline assignment: CDR1 SGHTA and CDR2 FQGNSA. Trimming pared 1 base from V and 5 bases from J, leaving 14 bases between. The CDR3 consists of 15 residues. The CDR3 region has the DNA TGTGCCAGCAGCTTAGACTGGCAGGCGATTTATGGCTACACCTTC. It encodes CASSLDWQAIYGYTF.

The chain recombines TRBV20-1 with TRBJ1-1; D is perhaps TRBD1 (6 bases). Per germline, CDR1 DFQATT and CDR2 SNEGSKA (reference sequence). This CDR3 has 15 amino acids. V gave up 0 bases and J gave up 0 bases, with 11 bases separating them. CDR3 in amino acids: CSARDGGLMNTEAFF. DNA of the CDR3: TGCAGTGCTAGAGATGGGGGCCTCATGAACACTGAAGCTTTCTTT.

This clonotype was counted a few times. This chain links TRBV20-1 with TRBJ2-1; TRBD2 matches 10 bases. Per the germline V gene, CDR1 is DFQATT and CDR2 is SNEGSKA (reference sequence). With 6 bases clipped from V and 0 bases from J, the junction kept 5 bases outside the gene matches. The CDR3 has 15 residues. The CDR3 DNA is TGCAGTGCCCTACTAGCGGGGTTCTCCTACAATGAGCAGTTCTTC. Translation: CSALLAGFSYNEQFF.

This clonotype was seen only a few times. The rearrangement joins TRBV6-2 or TRBV6-3 to TRBJ1-1; tentatively, D is TRBD1 (6 bases). Trimming cost V 3 bases and J 4 bases, with 9 bases left between them. From germline, CDR1 is MNHEY and CDR2 SVGEGT. The length of the CDR3 is 13 residues. CDR3 protein: CASSYKGGTEAFF. Here the CDR3 DNA reads TGTGCCAGCAGTTATAAAGGGGGCACTGAAGCTTTCTTT.

The rearrangement uses TRBV20-1 and TRBJ2-1, with 8 bases identical to TRBD2. The CDR3 covers 15 residues. Trimming cost V 4 bases and J 6 bases; bases outside gene matches: 11. Germline V gene sequence: CDR1 DFQATT, CDR2 SNEGSKA (reference sequence). The CDR3 is CSAITGTSVTNEQFF. The CDR3 bases are TGCAGTGCTATAACCGGGACTAGTGTTACCAATGAGCAGTTCTTC.

The V and J genes are TRBV20-1 and TRBJ1-1, with 9 bases identical to TRBD1. This CDR3 is built from 13 residues. V was pared by 6 bases and J by 3 bases, with 5 bases of the junction left unmatched. Germline CDR1 DFQATT, CDR2 SNEGSKA (reference sequence). CDR3 in DNA: TGCAGTGCGGCGGGACAGGGAGACACTGAAGCTTTCTTT. Amino acid sequence: CSAAGQGDTEAFF.

This chain joins TRBV3-1 and TRBJ1-2; weak D call: TRBD1 (6 bases). The V end lost 11 bases, the J end lost 6 bases, and 31 bases lay between the germline ends. Germline lookup yields CDR1 LGHDT and CDR2 YNNKEL (reference sequence). CDR3 length: 17 residues. The CDR3 nucleotides read TGTGCCGCGGGGGACCTCGGGGGCGCTGAATGGGAGAATGGCTACACCTTC. This translates into CAAGDLGGAEWENGYTF.

Details on this clonotype: The junction differs from germline at one of its ends, possibly a read error. The V and J genes are TRBV28 and TRBJ2-5, with 10 positions matching TRBD1. The J call may be faulty, since TRBJ2-7 better matches the DNA end. Per germline, CDR1 MDHEN and CDR2 SYDVKM. This CDR3 region has 14 residues. The CDR3 sequence is CTSRSGQGGYEQYF. Here the CDR3 DNA reads TGTACCAGCAGATCAGGACAGGGGGGGTACGAGCAGTACTTC.

This clonotype was counted between two and nine times. The chain links TRBV5-1 to TRBJ2-1; TRBD2 matches at 12 bases. V lost 3 bases to trimming and J lost 2 bases; unmatched junction nucleotides: 3. Germline V gene sequence: CDR1 SGHRS, CDR2 YFSETQ. The CDR3 length is 16 residues. The CDR3: CASSWTSGEAYNEQFF. DNA for the CDR3: TGCGCCAGCAGCTGGACTAGCGGGGAAGCCTACAATGAGCAGTTCTTC.

This chain joins TRBV7-3 and TRBJ1-2; possible D gene TRBD1, 5 bases. The V and J ends lost 1 base and 4 bases respectively, with 13 bases between them. Germline assignment: CDR1 SGHTA and CDR2 FQGTGA. This CDR3 spans 15 amino acids. CDR3 region: CASSLKTAGGYGYTF. CDR3 DNA sequence: TGTGCCAGCAGCTTAAAAACAGCTGGGGGCTATGGCTACACCTTC. Using reference TRBV7-3 and TRBJ1-2 for the parts outside the CDR3, the full variable domain is GAGVSQTPSNKVTEKGKYVELRCDPISGHTALYWYRQSLGQGPEFLIYFQGTGAADDSGLPNDRFFAVRPEGSVSTLKIQRTERGDSAVYLCASSLKTAGGYGYTFGSGTRLTVV.

The V and J genes are TRBV12-3 or TRBV12-4 and TRBJ2-1; D ambiguous. The CDR3 contains 12 residues. V shed 7 bases and J shed 4 bases, with 8 bases lying between them. For the CDR3, the DNA is TGTGCCAGCAATAAGGAATACAATGAGCAGTTCTTC. Encoded protein: CASNKEYNEQFF.

The CDR3 reads CSVGATGQETQYF. The CDR3 nucleotides read TGCAGCGTCGGAGCTACGGGACAAGAGACCCAGTACTTC. This sequence joins TRBV29-1 and TRBJ2-5; a possible D gene is TRBD2 (5 bases). The V gene lost 6 bases and the J gene lost 2 bases, with 13 bases spanning the gap. Germline values: CDR1 SQVTM, CDR2 ANQGSEA. The CDR3 sequence is 13 residues long.